The clone carrying this T cell receptor (beta chain) was detected a few times. Its antigen is as yet unknown. As for treatment: randomized to nivolumab then ipilimumab (arm A) or the reverse (arm B). No patient had prior DNA-damaging chemotherapy. This record belongs to a study of sequential checkpoint blockade in melanoma. Study-level results: Patients with week-13 increases in T-cell fraction and clonality benefited about 30 times more often.

Germline loops: CDR1 MNHGY, CDR2 SAAAGT. There are 16 residues in the CDR3. With V trimmed by 5 bases and J by 8 bases, 15 bases remained unmatched. Data came from immunoSEQ multiplex PCR; TCRdb stores just in-frame clones and leaves some out. The sample consists of 2,600 or so clones, roughly 20% of them appearing once. The receptor comes from a human donor with melanoma. The rearrangement uses TRBV6-8 and TRBJ2-1; TRBD2 agrees at 7 bases. Material: tumor tissue (inferred from file names), obtained from a patient given nivolumab and ipilimumab in sequence. The CDR3 nucleotides are TGTGCCAGCAGTGGCCCCGGGACTACCGTCCTCTATGAGCAGTTCTTC. It encodes CASSGPGTTVLYEQFF.